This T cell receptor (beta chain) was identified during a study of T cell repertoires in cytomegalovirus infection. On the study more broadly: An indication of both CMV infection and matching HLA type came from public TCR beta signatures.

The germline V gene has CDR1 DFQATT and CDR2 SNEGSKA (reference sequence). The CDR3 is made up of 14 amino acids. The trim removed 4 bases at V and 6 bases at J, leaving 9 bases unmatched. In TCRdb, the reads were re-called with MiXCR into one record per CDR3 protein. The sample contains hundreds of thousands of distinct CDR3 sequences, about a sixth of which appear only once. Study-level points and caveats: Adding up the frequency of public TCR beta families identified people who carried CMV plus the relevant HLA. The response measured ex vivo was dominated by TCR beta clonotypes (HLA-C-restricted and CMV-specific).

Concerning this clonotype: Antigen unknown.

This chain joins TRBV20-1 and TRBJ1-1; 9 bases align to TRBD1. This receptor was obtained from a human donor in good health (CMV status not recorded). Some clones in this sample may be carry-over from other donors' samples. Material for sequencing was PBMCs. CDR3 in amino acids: CSAKPGQGSSEAFF. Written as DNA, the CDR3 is TGCAGTGCTAAACCGGGACAGGGTTCTTCTGAAGCTTTCTTT.